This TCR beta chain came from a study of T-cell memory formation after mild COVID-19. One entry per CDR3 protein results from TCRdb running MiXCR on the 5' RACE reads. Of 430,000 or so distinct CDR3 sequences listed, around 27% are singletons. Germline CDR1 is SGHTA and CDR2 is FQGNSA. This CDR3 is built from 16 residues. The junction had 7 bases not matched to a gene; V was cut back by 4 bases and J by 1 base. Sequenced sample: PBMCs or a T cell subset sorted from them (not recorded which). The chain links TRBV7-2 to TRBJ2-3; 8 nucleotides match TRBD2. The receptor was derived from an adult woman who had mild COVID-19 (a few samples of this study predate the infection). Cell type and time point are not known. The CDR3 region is CASSSAAGVGTDTQYF. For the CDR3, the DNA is TGTGCCAGCAGCTCTGCAGCGGGAGTTGGCACAGATACGCAGTATTTT. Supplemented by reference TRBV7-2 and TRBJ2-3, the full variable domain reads GAGVSQSPSNKVTEKGKDVELRCDPISGHTALYWYRQSLGQGLEFLIYFQGNSAPDKSGLPSDRFSAERTGGSVSTLTIQRTQQEDSAVYLCASSSAAGVGTDTQYFGPGTRLTVL.